The 21 T cell receptor beta chains given below trace back to one sample, sequenced in a study of cytomegalovirus exposure and HLA in healthy donors. PCR used 60 Vbeta primers and 13 Jbeta primers. TCRdb keeps only in-frame clones here, not all; method: immunoSEQ multiplex PCR. This repertoire shows over 85,000 clones, over 60% found once; its top ten account for around 3%. Sequences were obtained from PBMCs. All receptors come from a woman aged 60-75 years in good health and CMV-seropositive.

V is TRBV10-3 and J is TRBJ2-1; D perhaps matches TRBD2 (5 bases). The CDR3 sequence is 11 residues long. Trimming stripped 6 bases from V and 10 bases from J, with 10 bases between. Germline lookup yields CDR1 ENHRY and CDR2 SYGVKD. The CDR3 DNA follows: TGTGCCATCAGCCAGAGCGGAGAGCAGTTCTTC. As protein: CAISQSGEQFF.

About this clone itself: A read error may account for a junction end that differs from germline. This sequence joins TRBV7-9 and TRBJ1-1; D not certain. The CDR3 has 15 residues. Germline V gives CDR1 SEHNR, CDR2 FQNEAQ (reference sequence). CDR3 amino acids: CSSSSTFGSRRGAFF. CDR3 sequence (DNA): TGTTCCAGCAGCTCGACCTTCGGGTCCCGTCGGGGAGCTTTCTTT.

The V gene is TRBV11-3, the J gene TRBJ2-3; D uncertain. Trimming cost V 4 bases and J 5 bases, with 10 bases left between them. The CDR3 covers 13 residues. CDR1 and CDR2 from the germline V gene are SGHNT and YENEEA. CDR3 DNA: TGTGCCAGCAGCTCGTCCCGCGGAGATACGCAGTATTTT. Translated, it gives CASSSSRGDTQYF.

The V call is TRBV29-1, the J call TRBJ2-7; D not resolved. Germline values: CDR1 SQVTM, CDR2 ANQGSEA. Trimming removed 7 bases at V and 2 bases at J, with 18 bases between. CDR3 size: 14 residues. CDR3 DNA: TGCAGCGCACGCCGGCAAGGTGGAGCCTACGAGCAGTACTTC. Its translation is CSARRQGGAYEQYF.

This clone was seen once. The J gene is TRBJ2-2, the V gene TRBV9, with TRBD2 as a possible D gene (5 bases). V lost 3 bases and J 2 bases, leaving 8 bases between the germline ends. The CDR3 covers 14 residues. Germline-derived CDR1 and CDR2 are SGDLS and YYNGEE. CDR3 in DNA: TGTGCCAGCAGCGCGGACTTAAACACCGGGGAGCTGTTTTTT. Its protein is CASSADLNTGELFF.

The chain has TRBV5-1 and TRBJ1-2; a possible D gene is TRBD1 (5 bases). Deletions cut 4 bases from V and 4 bases from J, with 14 bases between. CDR3 length: 14 amino acids. Germline loops: CDR1 SGHRS, CDR2 YFSETQ. This CDR3 is CASSLGTDVYGYTF. CDR3 nucleotide sequence: TGCGCCAGCAGCCTCGGGACTGACGTCTATGGCTACACCTTC.

The chain joins TRBV5-1 to TRBJ2-3; D perhaps matches TRBD2 (6 bases). The germline V and J ends were trimmed by 2 bases and 9 bases, with 10 bases remaining between them. CDR3 size: 12 residues. Germline values: CDR1 SGHRS, CDR2 YFSETQ. CDR3 nucleotide sequence: TGCGCCAGCAGCTTAAAGGGACTCACGCAGTATTTT. Its translation is CASSLKGLTQYF. Based on the CDR3 plus reference TRBV5-1 and TRBJ2-3, the full variable domain is KAGVTQTPRYLIKTRGQQVTLSCSPISGHRSVSWYQQTPGQGLQFLFEYFSETQRNKGNFPGRFSGRQFSNSRSEMNVSTLELGDSALYLCASSLKGLTQYFGPGTRLTVL.

The table lists this clone with a few counts. The chain has TRBV6-6 and TRBJ2-7, with 10 bases lining up with TRBD2. Germline CDR1 MNHNY, CDR2 SVGAGI (reference sequence). Unmatched junction bases numbered 8, after V lost 5 bases and J lost 4 bases. The CDR3 is 15 residues long. The CDR3 sequence is CASSVSSGSIYEQYF. In DNA form, the CDR3 reads TGTGCCAGCAGTGTCTCTAGCGGGAGTATTTACGAGCAGTACTTC.

This chain uses TRBV5-1 with TRBJ2-3; possibly TRBD1 for D (5 bases). Germline loops: CDR1 SGHRS, CDR2 YFSETQ. V lost 1 base, J lost 4 bases, and 10 bases lay in between. This CDR3 has 14 residues. The CDR3 loop reads CASSLTKGPDTQYF. Written as DNA, the CDR3 is TGCGCCAGCAGCTTGACAAAGGGGCCAGATACGCAGTATTTT.

This chain connects TRBV4-2 to TRBJ1-1; 8 nucleotides align to TRBD1. V was pared by 0 bases and J by 1 base, with 1 base of the junction left unmatched. The germline gives CDR1 LGHNA, CDR2 YNFKEQ. The CDR3 has 15 amino acids. The CDR3 sequence: CASSQEGTGNTEAFF. The CDR3 DNA reads as TGTGCCAGCAGCCAAGAGGGGACAGGGAACACTGAAGCTTTCTTT.

This chain connects TRBV7-2 to TRBJ1-2; a possible D gene is TRBD1 (5 bases). This CDR3 comprises 18 residues. Between the trimmed V and J ends, which lost 1 base and 4 bases, there was a span of 22 bases. Germline CDR1 and CDR2: SGHTA and FQGNSA. The CDR3 region is CASSLVGSGMGHVYGYTF. The CDR3 DNA follows: TGTGCCAGCAGCTTAGTCGGGTCAGGGATGGGGCATGTCTATGGCTACACCTTC. The entire variable domain, with the rest obtained from reference TRBV7-2 and TRBJ1-2, is as follows: GAGVSQSPSNKVTEKGKDVELRCDPISGHTALYWYRQSLGQGLEFLIYFQGNSAPDKSGLPSDRFSAERTGGSVSTLTIQRTQQEDSAVYLCASSLVGSGMGHVYGYTFGSGTRLTVV.

The chain is built from TRBV2 and TRBJ2-6; D is possibly TRBD1 (6 bases). This CDR3 has 19 amino acids. Trimming shortened V by 8 bases and J by 0 bases, and 23 bases separated the two germline ends. Germline V gives CDR1 SNHLY, CDR2 FYNNEI. DNA of the CDR3: TGTGCCAGCGGTCCACTGGCAGGACAGAGGCCCTCTGGGGCCAACGTCCTGACTTTC. Residues: CASGPLAGQRPSGANVLTF.

As for this clone: One junction end does not reproduce the germline sequence, and a read error may be involved. The genes are TRBV5-1 and TRBJ2-2, with D perhaps TRBD1 (5 bases). CDR1 and CDR2 (germline): SGHRS, YFSETQ. The CDR3 runs 17 residues. This CDR3 is CASGLGGQGINTGELFF. CDR3 DNA: TGCGCCAGCGGCTTGGGCGGTCAGGGAATAAACACCGGGGAGCTGTTTTTT.

V and J are TRBV7-3 and TRBJ2-2, with D possibly being TRBD1 (6 bases). V was clipped by 5 bases and J by 6 bases, with 16 bases between them. This CDR3 is 15 amino acids long. Per germline, CDR1 SGHTA and CDR2 FQGTGA. CDR3 nucleotide sequence: TGTGCCAGCAGCCCACCCGGACAGACGCCCGGGGAGCTGTTTTTT. Its translation is CASSPPGQTPGELFF.

The V and J genes are TRBV7-2 and TRBJ2-3; D is unresolved. This CDR3 has 14 residues. Trimming cost V 5 bases and J 0 bases, with 9 bases left between them. Looked up from germline, CDR1 is SGHTA and CDR2 is FQGNSA. The CDR3 spells CASSPHGSTDTQYF. CDR3 nucleotides: TGTGCCAGCAGCCCCCACGGGAGCACAGATACGCAGTATTTT.

Details on this clone: The CDR3 ends on some other residue instead of the conserved phenylalanine or tryptophan, so this is likely a read error. The J gene is TRBJ2-7, the V gene TRBV10-1, with D maybe TRBD1 (6 bases). V lost 5 bases and J lost 6, with 11 bases in between. CDR3 length equals 12 residues. Looked up from germline, CDR1 is WNHNN and CDR2 is SYGVQD (reference sequence). The CDR3 loop is CASSIQGREQYL. CDR3 nucleotides: TGCGCCAGCAGTATACAGGGACGCGAGCAGTACCTC.

CDR3 residues: CASTDWRGNTIYF. The CDR3 bases are TGTGCCAGTACGGACTGGCGGGGAAACACCATATATTTT. The chain couples TRBV19 to TRBJ1-3; D ambiguous. The CDR3 consists of 13 residues. V lost 7 bases, J lost 4 bases, and 11 bases lay in between. In germline, CDR1 is LNHDA, CDR2 SQIVND (reference sequence).

This chain connects TRBV2 to TRBJ2-5, with TRBD2 matching 10 bases. J gave up 5 bases and V 4 bases, and 7 bases lay outside the gene matches. The CDR3 length is 15 residues. The germline V gene encodes CDR1 SNHLY and CDR2 FYNNEI. The CDR3 bases are TGTGCCAGCAGTGGAGTAGCGGGAGGCGGTGAGACCCAGTACTTC. It yields the protein CASSGVAGGGETQYF.

Remarks on this clone: This same CDR3 is encoded by further DNA sequences in the sample. The genes are TRBV27 and TRBJ1-5, with D perhaps matching TRBD1 (5 bases). There are 13 residues in the CDR3. Trimming pared 11 bases from V and 9 bases from J, leaving 20 bases between. Germline CDR1 is MNHEY and CDR2 is SMNVEV (reference sequence). CDR3 DNA sequence: TGTGCCGCCGGAGCCGGGTCCGGGGGGCCCCAGCATTTT. As protein: CAAGAGSGGPQHF.

The chain uses TRBV2 and TRBJ2-7; TRBD1 might be the D (6 bases). Looked up from germline, CDR1 is SNHLY and CDR2 is FYNNEI. Trimming took off 4 bases at V and 3 bases at J, with 16 bases between the two ends. CDR3 length equals 15 residues. This CDR3 is CASSVGQSTLYEQYF. CDR3 in DNA: TGTGCCAGCAGTGTTGGACAGAGCACACTCTACGAGCAGTACTTC.

As to this clone: Other DNA sequences within the sample encode an identical CDR3. The chain has TRBV10-3 and TRBJ1-4; maybe TRBD1 (5 bases). The V end was cut by 3 bases, the J end by 6 bases, with 11 bases between. This CDR3 is 14 amino acids long. The germline CDR1 and CDR2 sequences are ENHRY and SYGVKD. CDR3 amino acids: CAISDARADEKLFF. The CDR3 region has the DNA TGTGCCATCAGTGACGCCAGGGCTGATGAAAAACTGTTTTTT.